The clone carrying this T cell receptor beta chain occurred once. Its antigen is still unknown. Assay used: immunoSEQ multiplex PCR; TCRdb lists only in-frame clones, some missing. The sample contains 100,000 to 150,000 clones, approximately 83% of which appear only once. The data are from a study of T cell responses to AZD1222 COVID-19 vaccine. General study points: Following two doses of AZD1222, Spike-specific TCR breadth and depth rose. Females outnumbered males among donors, who were mostly white British; clonal diversity was possibly underestimated. No day 14 peak samples; only post-peak repertoires were characterized.

V was clipped by 1 base and J by 2 bases, with 12 bases between them. The germline CDR1 and CDR2 sequences are SGHVS and FQNEAQ. The CDR3 runs 15 residues. The rearrangement uses TRBV7-8 and TRBJ2-7, with D possibly matching TRBD2 (6 bases). The origin of this receptor is an adult in good health. The input for sequencing was peripheral blood, taken on day 0 of AZD1222 vaccination. CDR3 DNA sequence: TGTGCCAGCAGCTTAGAGGGAGGTAGGACCTACGAGCAGTACTTC. Its protein product is CASSLEGGRTYEQYF.